The clone carrying this T cell receptor (beta chain) was observed a few times. What it binds is unknown. Alongside a J-beta primer mix, a sample-barcoded 5' primer served in a second PCR lasting roughly 7 to 12 cycles. TCRdb itself ran the 5' RACE reads through MiXCR, one entry per CDR3 protein. The table lists more than 600,000 distinct CDR3 sequences, just under 25% of them singletons. The CDR3 sequence is 16 residues long. Trimming shortened V by 0 bases and J by 0 bases, and 10 bases separated the two germline ends. Looked up from germline, CDR1 is SGDLS and CDR2 is YYNGEE. The data were obtained in a study of blood T cells in healthy people across ages. Findings of the study overall: CMV status of donors was unknown, possibly confounding expanded clonotype changes. As age increased, TCR beta diversity per million T cells fell in a roughly linear fashion.

These data were likewise used in another study, on T cells of mothers and their children.

The chain couples TRBV9 to TRBJ2-1, with no clear D. This receptor was taken from a boy aged 5-17 years in good health. The specimen sequenced was blood. This CDR3 is CASSVATEFSYNEQFF. The DNA for the CDR3 is TGTGCCAGCAGCGTAGCTACTGAATTCTCCTACAATGAGCAGTTCTTC.